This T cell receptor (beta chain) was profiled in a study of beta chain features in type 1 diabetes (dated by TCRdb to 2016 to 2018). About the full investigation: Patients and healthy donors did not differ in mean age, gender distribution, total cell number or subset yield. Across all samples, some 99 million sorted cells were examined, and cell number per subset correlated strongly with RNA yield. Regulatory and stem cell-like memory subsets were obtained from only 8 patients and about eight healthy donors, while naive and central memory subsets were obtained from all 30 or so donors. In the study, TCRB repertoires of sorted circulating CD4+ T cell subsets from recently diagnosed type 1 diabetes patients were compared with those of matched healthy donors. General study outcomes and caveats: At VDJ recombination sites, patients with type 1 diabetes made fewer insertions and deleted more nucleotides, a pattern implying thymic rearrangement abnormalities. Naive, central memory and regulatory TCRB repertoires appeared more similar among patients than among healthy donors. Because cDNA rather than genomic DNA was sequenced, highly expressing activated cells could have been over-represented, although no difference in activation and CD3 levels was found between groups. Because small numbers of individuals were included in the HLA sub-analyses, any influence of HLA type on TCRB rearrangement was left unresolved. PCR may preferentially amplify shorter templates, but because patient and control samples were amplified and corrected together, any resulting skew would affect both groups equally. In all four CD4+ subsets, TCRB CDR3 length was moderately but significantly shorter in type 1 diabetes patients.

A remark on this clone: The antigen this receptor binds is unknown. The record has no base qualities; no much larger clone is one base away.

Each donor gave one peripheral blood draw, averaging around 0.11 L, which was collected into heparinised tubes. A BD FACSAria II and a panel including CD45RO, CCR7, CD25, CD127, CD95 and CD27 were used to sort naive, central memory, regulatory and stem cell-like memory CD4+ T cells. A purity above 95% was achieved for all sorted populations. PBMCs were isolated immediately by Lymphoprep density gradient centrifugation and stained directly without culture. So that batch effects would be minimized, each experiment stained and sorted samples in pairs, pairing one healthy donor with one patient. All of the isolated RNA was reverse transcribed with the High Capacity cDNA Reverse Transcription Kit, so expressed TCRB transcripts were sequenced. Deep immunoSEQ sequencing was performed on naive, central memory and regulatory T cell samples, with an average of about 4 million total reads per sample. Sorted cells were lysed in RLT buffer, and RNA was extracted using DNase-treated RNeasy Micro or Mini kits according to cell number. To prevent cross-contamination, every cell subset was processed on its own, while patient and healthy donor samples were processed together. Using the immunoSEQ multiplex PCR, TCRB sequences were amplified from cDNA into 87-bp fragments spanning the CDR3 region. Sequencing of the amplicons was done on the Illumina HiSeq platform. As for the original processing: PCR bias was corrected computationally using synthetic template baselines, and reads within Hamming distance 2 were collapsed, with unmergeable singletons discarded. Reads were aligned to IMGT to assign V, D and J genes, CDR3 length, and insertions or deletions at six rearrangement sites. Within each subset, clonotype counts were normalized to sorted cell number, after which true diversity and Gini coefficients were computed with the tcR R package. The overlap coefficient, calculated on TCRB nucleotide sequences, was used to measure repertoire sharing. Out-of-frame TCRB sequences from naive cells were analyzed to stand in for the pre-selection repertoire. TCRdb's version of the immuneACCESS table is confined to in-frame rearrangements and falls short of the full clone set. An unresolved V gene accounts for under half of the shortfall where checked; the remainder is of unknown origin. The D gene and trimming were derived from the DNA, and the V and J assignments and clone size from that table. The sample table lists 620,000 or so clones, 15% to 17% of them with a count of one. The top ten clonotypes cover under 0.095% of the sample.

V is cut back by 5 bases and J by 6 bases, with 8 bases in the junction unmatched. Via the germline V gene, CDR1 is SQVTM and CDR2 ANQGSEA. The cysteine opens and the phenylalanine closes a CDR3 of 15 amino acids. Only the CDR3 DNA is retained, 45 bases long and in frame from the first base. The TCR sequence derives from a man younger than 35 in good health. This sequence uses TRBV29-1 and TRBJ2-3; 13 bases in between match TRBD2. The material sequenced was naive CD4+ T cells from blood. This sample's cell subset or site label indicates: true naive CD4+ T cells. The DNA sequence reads TGCAGCGTTTCTCGGACTAGCGGGAGAGGGGATACGCAGTATTTT. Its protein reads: CSVSRTSGRGDTQYF.